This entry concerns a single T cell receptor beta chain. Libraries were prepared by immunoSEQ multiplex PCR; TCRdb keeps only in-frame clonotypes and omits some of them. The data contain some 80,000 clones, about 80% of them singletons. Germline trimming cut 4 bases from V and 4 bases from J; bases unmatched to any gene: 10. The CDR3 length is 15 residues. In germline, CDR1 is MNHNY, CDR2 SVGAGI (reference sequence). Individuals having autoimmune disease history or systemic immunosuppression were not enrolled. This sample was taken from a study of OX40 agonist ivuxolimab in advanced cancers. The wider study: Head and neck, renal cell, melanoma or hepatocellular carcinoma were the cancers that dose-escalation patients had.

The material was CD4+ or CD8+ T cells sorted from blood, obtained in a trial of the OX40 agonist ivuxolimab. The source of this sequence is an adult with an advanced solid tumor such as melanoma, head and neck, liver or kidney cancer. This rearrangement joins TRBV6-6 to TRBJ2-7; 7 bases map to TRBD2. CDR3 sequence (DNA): TGTGCCAGCAGTTCCCGGACTAGTTCTTTTTACGAGCAGTACTTC. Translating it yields CASSSRTSSFYEQYF.